One sample yielded the 20 T cell receptor beta chains listed below, sequenced in a study of blood T cell repertoires in COVID-19. Sequencing used immunoSEQ multiplex PCR; TCRdb keeps in-frame clones, though not all of them. This table has 150,000 to 200,000 clones, 85% appearing once. The material sequenced was peripheral blood. The origin of the receptors is a human donor with acute or convalescent COVID-19. The donor label of this sample is uncertain.

This chain links TRBV4-2 with TRBJ1-4; D is ambiguous. CDR1 and CDR2 (germline): LGHNA, YNFKEQ. Trimming left V 1 base short and J 8 bases short, with 11 bases between. The CDR3 sequence is 14 residues long. This chain's CDR3 is CASSQGSAAEKLFF. The CDR3 bases are TGTGCCAGCAGCCAAGGATCGGCGGCAGAAAAACTGTTTTTT.

The chain is built from TRBV7-2 and TRBJ2-7; 9 nucleotides match TRBD1. The germline CDR1 and CDR2 sequences are SGHTA and FQGNSA. The V and J ends lost 5 bases and 5 bases, in that order; junction bases with no gene match: 7. The CDR3 is made up of 14 amino acids. The CDR3 nucleotides are TGTGCCAGCAGCCTGCCCGGGACAGGGAACGAGCAGTACTTC. Protein: CASSLPGTGNEQYF.

The chain recombines TRBV9 with TRBJ1-6; the D is unclear. This CDR3 contains 15 residues. Germline CDR1 SGDLS, CDR2 YYNGEE. V lost 4 bases, J lost 9 bases, and 17 bases lay in between. The chain's CDR3 is CASSPTTGGGSPLHF. The CDR3 nucleotides read TGTGCCAGCAGCCCAACGACTGGAGGAGGTTCACCCCTCCACTTT.

The chain couples TRBV14 to TRBJ1-2; no reliable D call. The V end lost 4 bases, the J end lost 7 bases, and 13 bases lay between the germline ends. The germline CDR1 and CDR2 sequences are SGHDN and FVKESK. This CDR3 comprises 13 residues. CDR3 in amino acids: CASSRGYDSGYTF. Here the CDR3 DNA reads TGTGCCAGCAGCCGAGGCTACGACTCTGGCTACACCTTC.

The V and J genes are TRBV18 and TRBJ2-5; weak D call: TRBD2 (5 bases). CDR1 is KGHSH, CDR2 LQKENI, per germline. The V and J ends lost 1 base and 3 bases respectively, with 6 bases between them. The CDR3 has 13 amino acids. This CDR3 reads CASSPRGEETQYF. The CDR3 bases are TGTGCCAGCTCACCACGGGGAGAAGAGACCCAGTACTTC.

The chain carries TRBV5-1 and TRBJ2-5; weak D call: TRBD2 (7 bases). Trimming shortened V by 0 bases and J by 2 bases, and 11 bases separated the two germline ends. The CDR3 loop spans 15 amino acids. CDR1 SGHRS and CDR2 YFSETQ come from the germline V gene. CDR3 region: CASSLAGGRQETQYF. The CDR3 DNA reads TGCGCCAGCAGCTTGGCGGGGGGCCGACAAGAGACCCAGTACTTC.

The chain employs TRBV6-5 and TRBJ1-1, with 8 nucleotides matching TRBD1. Germline trimming cut 6 bases from V and 5 bases from J; bases unmatched to any gene: 11. The CDR3 consists of 15 residues. Germline V gene data show CDR1 as MNHEY and CDR2 as SVGAGI. The CDR3 region is CASRADWTGWTEAFF. The CDR3 DNA reads as TGTGCCAGCAGGGCGGATTGGACAGGGTGGACTGAAGCTTTCTTT.

CDR3 loop: CATSQTGGGNTEAFF. The CDR3 DNA follows: TGTGCCACCAGCCAGACAGGGGGAGGGAACACTGAAGCTTTCTTT. The chain uses TRBV24-1 and TRBJ1-1, with 9 bases fitting TRBD1. The CDR3 totals 15 residues. CDR1 KGHDR and CDR2 SFDVKD come from the germline V gene. V lost 7 bases to trimming and J lost 1 base; unmatched junction nucleotides: 6.

V is TRBV6-1 and J is TRBJ2-3; tentative D call: TRBD2 (5 bases). The germline V gene encodes CDR1 MNHNS and CDR2 SASEGT. CDR3 length equals 11 residues. V lost 1 base and J lost 11, with 7 bases in between. The CDR3 loop reads CASSEGAGQYF. As DNA, the CDR3 is TGTGCCAGCAGTGAAGGGGCGGGGCAGTATTTT.

The J gene is TRBJ1-6, the V gene TRBV30; 7 bases are a match to TRBD1. This CDR3 has 14 amino acids. The trim removed 3 bases at V and 10 bases at J, leaving 9 bases unmatched. Germline lookup yields CDR1 GTSNPN and CDR2 SVGIG (reference sequence). The CDR3 is CAWRRDSEGSPLHF. The DNA of the CDR3 is TGTGCCTGGAGGCGGGACAGTGAAGGGTCACCCCTCCACTTT.

This clone was counted a few times. One end of the junction fails to match germline, which may point to a read error. The chain recombines TRBV5-4 with TRBJ1-3; D might be TRBD1 (6 bases). The CDR3 spans 14 residues. The V gene's germline CDR1 is SGHNT and CDR2 YYREEE (reference sequence). This chain's CDR3 is CASSFDNFRDTRIF. The CDR3 DNA sequence: TGTGCCAGCAGCTTCGATAATTTCCGGGACACCCGGATTTTT.

This chain uses TRBV20-1 with TRBJ2-4, with 7 bases identical to TRBD1. Per germline, CDR1 DFQATT and CDR2 SNEGSKA (reference sequence). The CDR3 spans 14 residues. V dropped 3 bases and J dropped 6; count of bases not matched to a gene: 8. The CDR3 loop reads CSASLRDRLNIQYF. CDR3 DNA sequence: TGCAGTGCTAGTCTGAGGGACAGATTAAACATTCAGTACTTC.

The chain combines TRBV5-6 with TRBJ2-7; 7 positions match TRBD1. Germline V gene lookup returns CDR1 SGHDT and CDR2 YYEEEE. V was clipped by 3 bases and J by 6 bases; unmatched bases: 9. This CDR3 has 14 residues. The chain's CDR3 is CASSSTGIWAEQYF. The CDR3 DNA is TGTGCCAGCAGCTCGACAGGGATCTGGGCCGAGCAGTACTTC.

The rearrangement joins TRBV7-2 to TRBJ2-5; no clear D. CDR1 and CDR2 from the germline V gene are SGHTA and FQGNSA. V lost 5 bases, J lost 1 base, and 14 bases lay in between. CDR3 size: 15 residues. This chain's CDR3 is CASSDQPLLQETQYF. Here the CDR3 DNA reads TGTGCCAGCAGCGATCAACCCTTACTCCAAGAGACCCAGTACTTC.

The V gene is TRBV4-3, the J gene TRBJ1-1, with TRBD1 matching 9 bases. The ends lost 4 bases at V and 3 bases at J; junction bases unmatched: 6. Per the germline V gene, CDR1 is LGHNA and CDR2 is YSLEER. CDR3 length equals 15 residues. The CDR3 coding sequence is TGCGCCAGCAGCCGCGGGTGGACAGGGGACACTGAAGCTTTCTTT. Protein: CASSRGWTGDTEAFF.

The chain joins TRBV18 to TRBJ1-2; no reliable D call. The V gene lost 3 bases and the J gene lost 2 bases, with 13 bases spanning the gap. Germline V gene data show CDR1 as KGHSH and CDR2 as LQKENI. The CDR3 is made up of 15 amino acids. The CDR3 region has the DNA TGTGCCAGCTCACCGTCCAATCCCCAAAACTATGGCTACACCTTC. As protein: CASSPSNPQNYGYTF.

The V and J genes are TRBV10-2 and TRBJ1-1; D is undetermined. Germline V CDR1 and CDR2: WSHSY, SAAADI. V gave up 2 bases and J gave up 7 bases, with 8 bases separating them. There are 12 residues in the CDR3. The CDR3 region has the DNA TGCGCCAGCAGTGAGGGTCAACATGAAGCTTTCTTT. Translating it yields CASSEGQHEAFF.

V usage is TRBV6-5 and J usage is TRBJ1-1; 7 positions match TRBD1. The trim removed 6 bases at V and 1 base at J, leaving 5 bases unmatched. This CDR3 has 14 amino acids. Per the germline V gene, CDR1 is MNHEY and CDR2 is SVGAGI. The CDR3 region is CASSQTGRNTEAFF. The CDR3 DNA reads TGTGCCAGCAGCCAGACAGGGAGGAACACTGAAGCTTTCTTT.

This clone was seen just once. CDR3 nucleotide sequence: TGTGCCAGCAGCGCCCAACCAACAAGTCCAACTAATGAAAAACTGTTTTTT. Amino acids: CASSAQPTSPTNEKLFF. This chain uses TRBV7-9 with TRBJ1-4, with D unresolved. V was shortened by 5 bases and J by 0 bases, with 16 bases between the two germline ends. Germline loops: CDR1 SEHNR, CDR2 FQNEAQ (reference sequence). The CDR3 is 17 residues long. Full variable domain (outside the CDR3, taken from reference TRBV7-9 and TRBJ1-4): DTGVSQNPRHKITKRGQNVTFRCDPISEHNRLYWYRQTLGQGPEFLTYFQNEAQLEKSRLLSDRFSAERPKGSFSTLEIQRTEQGDSAMYLCASSAQPTSPTNEKLFFGSGTQLSVL.

The V and J genes are TRBV9 and TRBJ2-7, with TRBD2 matching 9 bases. After removal of 4 bases from V and 2 bases from J, the junction contained 4 bases not matched to a gene. This CDR3 contains 14 residues. Germline assignment: CDR1 SGDLS and CDR2 YYNGEE. The CDR3 coding sequence is TGTGCCAGCAGCTTGACTAGCGGCGCCTACGAGCAGTACTTC. Translated: CASSLTSGAYEQYF.